This entry lists 10 T cell receptor beta chains sequenced from one sample in a study of beta chain features in type 1 diabetes. The isolated RNA, all of it, was reverse transcribed, so expressed TCRB transcripts were what got sequenced. The repertoire was sequenced with immunoSEQ multiplex PCR; TCRdb's copy has only in-frame clones and lacks some. Among fewer than 250,000 clones listed, roughly an eighth were seen once. The sample taken for sequencing was naive CD4+ T cells from blood. These receptor sequences come from a woman between 40 and 50 years old in good health.

This clone has only a few counts. The rearrangement uses TRBV7-9 and TRBJ2-7; D gene unclear. CDR3 size: 14 residues. The germline gives CDR1 SEHNR, CDR2 FQNEAQ (reference sequence). The V gene lost 3 bases and the J gene lost 5 bases, with 14 bases spanning the gap. The CDR3 protein is CASSFTSEGNEQYF. The DNA of the CDR3 is TGTGCCAGCAGCTTTACCAGCGAAGGTAACGAGCAGTACTTC.

The V and J genes are TRBV19 and TRBJ2-6; D remains unclear. V shed 4 bases and J shed 0 bases, with 13 bases lying between them. The CDR3 length is 17 residues. Germline CDR1 is LNHDA and CDR2 is SQIVND (reference sequence). The CDR3 loop is CASSTESSVSGANVLTF. For the CDR3, the DNA is TGTGCCAGTAGTACCGAAAGTAGTGTCTCTGGGGCCAACGTCCTGACTTTC.

The chain links TRBV5-4 to TRBJ2-3, with 8 bases that match TRBD2. Trimming removed 3 bases from V and 1 base from J; junction bases left unmatched: 7. This CDR3 spans 16 amino acids. Germline CDR1 reads SGHNT; CDR2 reads YYREEE (reference sequence). The CDR3 reads CASSSKLAVGTDTQYF. Here the CDR3 DNA reads TGTGCCAGCAGCTCCAAACTAGCGGTAGGCACAGATACGCAGTATTTT.

The J gene is TRBJ2-7, the V gene TRBV19, with TRBD2 identical over 8 bases. The CDR3 spans 16 residues. V lost 7 bases and J lost 3; bases outside the gene matches: 14. Germline-derived CDR1 and CDR2 are LNHDA and SQIVND (reference sequence). Here the CDR3 DNA reads TGTGCCAGTAAGAACGAGCCTATAGCGGGGCGCTACGAGCAGTACTTC. This encodes CASKNEPIAGRYEQYF.

The chain combines TRBV5-1 with TRBJ1-4, with TRBD1 as a possible D gene (6 bases). Germline V gives CDR1 SGHRS, CDR2 YFSETQ. This CDR3 region has 14 residues. Trimming took 4 bases from V and 8 from J, leaving 15 bases between them. The CDR3 here is CASSIQGIEEKLFF. The CDR3, as DNA: TGCGCCAGCAGCATCCAGGGGATAGAGGAAAAACTGTTTTTT.

In its sample, this clone was seen a few times. This rearrangement joins TRBV5-4 to TRBJ2-2; 7 nucleotides match TRBD1. V trimming: 2 bases; J trimming: 3 bases; junction bases outside the gene matches: 4. In germline, CDR1 is SGHNT, CDR2 YYREEE (reference sequence). This CDR3 region has 15 residues. In DNA form, the CDR3 reads TGTGCCAGCAGCTTACCGCAGGGGGACACCGGGGAGCTGTTTTTT. Its translation: CASSLPQGDTGELFF.

The gene calls are TRBV4-1 and TRBJ2-3; possible D gene TRBD2, 5 bases. The V gene lost 0 bases and the J gene lost 5 bases, with 15 bases spanning the gap. Germline values: CDR1 MGHRA, CDR2 YSYEKL. The CDR3 sequence is 16 residues long. DNA of the CDR3: TGCGCCAGCAGCCAAGATTCGGGGAAAAAACGAGATACGCAGTATTTT. Encoded protein: CASSQDSGKKRDTQYF.

This clone showed up just a few times. This chain uses TRBV5-4 with TRBJ2-1; 10 nucleotides line up with TRBD2. From germline, CDR1 is SGHNT and CDR2 YYREEE (reference sequence). V lost 4 bases and J lost 9; bases outside the gene matches: 7. The CDR3 spans 14 residues. The CDR3 bases are TGTGCCAGCAGCAGAAGCGGGGGGGTGGTTGAGCAGTTCTTC. As protein: CASSRSGGVVEQFF.

This clone was picked up a small number of times. Other DNA sequences within the sample encode an identical CDR3. The chain has TRBV7-2 and TRBJ2-5; unclear D gene. Germline CDR1 SGHTA, CDR2 FQGNSA. Trimming took off 5 bases at V and 0 bases at J, with 4 bases between the two ends. The CDR3 covers 12 residues. CDR3 bases: TGTGCCAGCAGCCCGTACCAAGAGACCCAGTACTTC. Translating it yields CASSPYQETQYF. The full variable domain, with the rest looked up from reference TRBV7-2 and TRBJ2-5, is GAGVSQSPSNKVTEKGKDVELRCDPISGHTALYWYRQSLGQGLEFLIYFQGNSAPDKSGLPSDRFSAERTGGSVSTLTIQRTQQEDSAVYLCASSPYQETQYFGPGTRLLVL.

This clone has more than one count but fewer than ten. The chain couples TRBV5-1 to TRBJ2-5; D remains ambiguous. Trimming shortened V by 6 bases and J by 0 bases, and 9 bases separated the two germline ends. CDR1 SGHRS and CDR2 YFSETQ come from the germline V gene. The CDR3 sequence is 13 residues long. CDR3 amino acids: CASKEPHQETQYF. CDR3 nucleotide sequence: TGCGCCAGCAAGGAGCCCCACCAAGAGACCCAGTACTTC.